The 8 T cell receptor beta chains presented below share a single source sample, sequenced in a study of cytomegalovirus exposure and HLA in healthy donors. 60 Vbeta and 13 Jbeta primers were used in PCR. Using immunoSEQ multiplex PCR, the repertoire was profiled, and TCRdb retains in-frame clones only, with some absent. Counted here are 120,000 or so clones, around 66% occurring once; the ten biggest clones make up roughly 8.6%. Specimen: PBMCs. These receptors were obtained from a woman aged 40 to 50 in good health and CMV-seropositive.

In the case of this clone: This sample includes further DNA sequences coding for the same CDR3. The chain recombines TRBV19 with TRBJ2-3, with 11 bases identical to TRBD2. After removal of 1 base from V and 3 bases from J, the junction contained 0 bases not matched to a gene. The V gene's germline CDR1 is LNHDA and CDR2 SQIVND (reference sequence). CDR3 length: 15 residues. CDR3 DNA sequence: TGTGCCAGTAGTATAGTAGCGGGGGGGACAGATACGCAGTATTTT. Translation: CASSIVAGGTDTQYF.

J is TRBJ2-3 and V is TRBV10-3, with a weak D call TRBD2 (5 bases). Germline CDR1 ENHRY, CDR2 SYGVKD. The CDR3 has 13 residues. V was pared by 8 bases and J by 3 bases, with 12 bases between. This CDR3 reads CAIGSSRTDTQYF. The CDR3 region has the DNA TGTGCCATCGGGAGCTCGAGGACAGATACGCAGTATTTT.

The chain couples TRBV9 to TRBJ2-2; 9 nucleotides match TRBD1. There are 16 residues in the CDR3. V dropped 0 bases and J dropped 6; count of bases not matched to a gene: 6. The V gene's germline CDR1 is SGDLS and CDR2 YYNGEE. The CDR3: CASSVGTGDWPGELFF. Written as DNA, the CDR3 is TGTGCCAGCAGCGTAGGGACAGGGGATTGGCCCGGGGAGCTGTTTTTT.

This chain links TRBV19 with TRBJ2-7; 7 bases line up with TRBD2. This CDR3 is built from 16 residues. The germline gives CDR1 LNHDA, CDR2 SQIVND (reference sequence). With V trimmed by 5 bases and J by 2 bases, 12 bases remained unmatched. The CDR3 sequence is CASSLPGGSAPYEQYF. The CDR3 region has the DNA TGTGCCAGTAGTCTCCCCGGGGGGAGCGCACCCTACGAGCAGTACTTC. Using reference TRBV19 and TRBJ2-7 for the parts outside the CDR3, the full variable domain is DGGITQSPKYLFRKEGQNVTLSCEQNLNHDAMYWYRQDPGQGLRLIYYSQIVNDFQKGDIAEGYSVSREKKESFPLTVTSAQKNPTAFYLCASSLPGGSAPYEQYFGPGTRLTVT.

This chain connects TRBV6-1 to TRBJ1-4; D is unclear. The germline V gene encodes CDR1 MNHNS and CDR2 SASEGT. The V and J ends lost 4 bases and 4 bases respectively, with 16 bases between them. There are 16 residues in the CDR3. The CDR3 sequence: CASSGARNAFNEKLFF. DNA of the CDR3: TGTGCCAGCAGTGGAGCCAGGAATGCCTTTAATGAAAAACTGTTTTTT.

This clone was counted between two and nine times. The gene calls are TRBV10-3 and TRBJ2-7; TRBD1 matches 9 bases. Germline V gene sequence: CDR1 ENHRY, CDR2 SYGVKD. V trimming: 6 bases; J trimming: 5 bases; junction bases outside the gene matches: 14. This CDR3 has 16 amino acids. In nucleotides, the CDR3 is TGTGCCATCAGCCCGAATTTACAGGGACAGGGCAACGAGCAGTACTTC. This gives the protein CAISPNLQGQGNEQYF.

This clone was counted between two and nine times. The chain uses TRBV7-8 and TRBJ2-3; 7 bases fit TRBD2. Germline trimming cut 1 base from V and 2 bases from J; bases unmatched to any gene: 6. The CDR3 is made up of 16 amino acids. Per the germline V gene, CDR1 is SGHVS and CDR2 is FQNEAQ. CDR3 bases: TGTGCCAGCAGCTTAGTAGGAGGGACTAACACAGATACGCAGTATTTT. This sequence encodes CASSLVGGTNTDTQYF.

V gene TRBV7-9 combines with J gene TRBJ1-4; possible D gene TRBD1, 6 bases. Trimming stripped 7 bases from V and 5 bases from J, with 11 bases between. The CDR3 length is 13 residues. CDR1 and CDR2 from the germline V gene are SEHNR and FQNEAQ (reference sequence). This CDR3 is CASTRDTNEKLFF. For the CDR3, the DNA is TGTGCCAGCACCCGGGACACAAATGAAAAACTGTTTTTT.